These 29 T cell receptor beta chains were all obtained from the same sample, sequenced in a study of cytomegalovirus exposure and HLA in healthy donors. Primers included in the PCR were 60 Vbeta and 13 Jbeta primers. The table came from immunoSEQ multiplex PCR; TCRdb's copy has only in-frame clones and leaves some out. The table shows fewer than 200,000 clones, with around three quarters occurring only once. The specimen was PBMCs. These receptors all come from a woman between 25 and 40 years old in good health and CMV-seropositive.

The chain has TRBV27 and TRBJ1-2; D may be TRBD1 (6 bases). The ends were cut back, 11 bases at V and 6 bases at J, with 19 bases in the middle. Germline V CDR1 and CDR2: MNHEY, SMNVEV (reference sequence). This CDR3 spans 13 amino acids. The CDR3 region has the DNA TGTGCCTCCAGGGGCAGGCTGTCGAATGGCTACACCTTC. This gives the protein CASRGRLSNGYTF.

The chain is built from TRBV7-6 and TRBJ2-1, with 10 bases lining up with TRBD2. The V and J ends lost 3 bases and 3 bases, in that order; junction bases with no gene match: 11. CDR1 and CDR2 from the germline V gene are SGHVS and FNYEAQ. The CDR3 has 18 residues. This CDR3 reads CASSFFFSGRSVYNEQFF. The DNA of the CDR3 is TGTGCCAGCAGCTTCTTTTTTAGCGGGAGGAGCGTCTACAATGAGCAGTTCTTC.

This clone has just one count. V usage is TRBV28 and J usage is TRBJ1-3; no firm D call. Germline V lookup: CDR1 MDHEN, CDR2 SYDVKM. Deletions cut 5 bases from V and 4 bases from J, with 12 bases between. This CDR3 is built from 14 residues. CDR3 DNA sequence: TGTGCCAGCAGTCGGACTAACTCCGGAAACACCATATATTTT. Its translation: CASSRTNSGNTIYF.

This chain links TRBV6-1 with TRBJ1-5; D remains ambiguous. Germline lookup yields CDR1 MNHNS and CDR2 SASEGT. V was trimmed by 2 bases and J by 5 bases, leaving 4 bases between them. This CDR3 comprises 12 residues. CDR3 sequence reads: CASSEQDQPQHF. The CDR3 coding sequence is TGTGCCAGCAGTGAACAGGATCAGCCCCAGCATTTT.

The chain joins TRBV7-9 to TRBJ1-4, with D maybe TRBD1 (5 bases). CDR3 size: 14 residues. Trimming pared 5 bases from V and 0 bases from J, leaving 7 bases between. CDR1 SEHNR and CDR2 FQNEAQ come from the germline V gene (reference sequence). The CDR3 region has the DNA TGTGCCAGCAGCCCGACAGCAACTAATGAAAAACTGTTTTTT. Amino acids: CASSPTATNEKLFF.

This chain links TRBV7-6 with TRBJ2-5; 13 positions agree with TRBD2. The length of the CDR3 is 17 residues. Looked up from germline, CDR1 is SGHVS and CDR2 is FNYEAQ. V lost 6 bases, J lost 6 bases, and 13 bases stayed unmatched. The CDR3 loop is CASSSSLGLAGRKTQYF. The DNA of the CDR3 is TGTGCCAGCAGTTCATCCCTGGGACTAGCGGGGAGGAAGACCCAGTACTTC.

The rearrangement uses TRBV5-6 and TRBJ2-1; D possibly corresponds to TRBD2 (5 bases). The germline V and J ends were trimmed by 4 bases and 3 bases, with 20 bases remaining between them. CDR1 is SGHDT and CDR2 is YYEEEE in the germline V gene. The CDR3 sequence is 17 residues long. CDR3 in amino acids: CASSPRTGIDSYNEQFF. In nucleotides, the CDR3 is TGTGCCAGCAGCCCGAGGACGGGGATTGATAGCTACAATGAGCAGTTCTTC.

This chain links TRBV28 with TRBJ1-1, with D hard to call. Germline CDR1 MDHEN, CDR2 SYDVKM. V lost 5 bases, J lost 4 bases, and 14 bases lay in between. This CDR3 spans 14 amino acids. The CDR3 nucleotides read TGTGCCAGCAGTCCGCCGAGCCGGGGCACTGAAGCTTTCTTT. Translation gives CASSPPSRGTEAFF.

The chain combines TRBV7-2 with TRBJ2-7; D gene unclear. This CDR3 contains 13 residues. V lost 8 bases, J lost 0 bases, and 11 bases lay in between. Germline V CDR1 and CDR2: SGHTA, FQGNSA. CDR3 region: CASSGRYSYEQYF. The CDR3 bases are TGTGCCAGCTCAGGCCGCTACTCCTACGAGCAGTACTTC.

The V gene is TRBV5-4, the J gene TRBJ2-3; 7 bases match TRBD2. This CDR3 has 13 residues. V was pared by 9 bases and J by 8 bases, with 12 bases of the junction left unmatched. Per the germline V gene, CDR1 is SGHNT and CDR2 is YYREEE (reference sequence). CDR3 nucleotide sequence: TGTGCCATCGGAGTAGCGGGTGCCGCTACGCAGTATTTT. Its protein product is CAIGVAGAATQYF.

This clone was recorded a few times. V is TRBV28 and J is TRBJ2-2, with 9 bases that match TRBD1. This CDR3 comprises 13 residues. CDR1 MDHEN and CDR2 SYDVKM come from the germline V gene. Trimming at V came to 11 bases and at J to 6 bases, leaving 7 bases not matched to a gene. The CDR3 DNA follows: TGTGCCGGACAGGGACAGGGTCCCGGGGAGCTGTTTTTT. This encodes CAGQGQGPGELFF.

This clone was seen more than once but under ten times. V and J are TRBV11-2 and TRBJ1-5, with 8 bases identical to TRBD1. This CDR3 region has 15 residues. Germline values: CDR1 SGHAT, CDR2 FQNNGV. V lost 5 bases, J lost 1 base, and 4 bases stayed unmatched. The CDR3 is CASSQQGGSNQPQHF. CDR3 coding DNA: TGTGCCAGCAGCCAACAGGGGGGAAGCAATCAGCCCCAGCATTTT.

The chain's CDR3 is CASSQTVIYGYTF. The CDR3 coding sequence is TGTGCCAGTAGTCAGACAGTTATCTATGGCTACACCTTC. This chain joins TRBV19 and TRBJ1-2; the D gene is possibly TRBD1 (5 bases). Germline-derived CDR1 and CDR2 are LNHDA and SQIVND (reference sequence). The CDR3 length is 13 residues. Trimming pared 5 bases from V and 4 bases from J, leaving 11 bases between.

The chain joins TRBV28 to TRBJ1-1, with unresolved D. V shed 7 bases and J shed 0 bases, with 9 bases lying between them. CDR1 and CDR2 from the germline V gene are MDHEN and SYDVKM. The CDR3 sequence is 13 residues long. CDR3 nucleotides: TGTGCCAGCAACGCCCCAGTGAACACTGAAGCTTTCTTT. Its protein is CASNAPVNTEAFF.

V and J are TRBV6-5 and TRBJ2-3; tentatively, D is TRBD1 (6 bases). The V gene lost 6 bases and the J gene lost 0 bases, with 13 bases spanning the gap. The V gene's germline CDR1 is MNHEY and CDR2 SVGAGI. The CDR3 is made up of 15 amino acids. The CDR3 nucleotides read TGTGCCAGCAGCTCCGAAAGGGGGAGCACAGATACGCAGTATTTT. This codes for CASSSERGSTDTQYF.

The V and J genes are TRBV4-1 and TRBJ1-3; D remains unclear. CDR3 size: 15 residues. Germline V gene sequence: CDR1 MGHRA, CDR2 YSYEKL. Deletions cut 7 bases from V and 4 bases from J, with 17 bases between. The CDR3 is CASTASGLTGNTIYF. The CDR3 nucleotides read TGCGCCAGCACCGCAAGCGGGCTTACCGGAAACACCATATATTTT.

The chain recombines TRBV5-1 with TRBJ1-4; D not resolved. Germline CDR1 SGHRS, CDR2 YFSETQ. The CDR3 covers 15 residues. V lost 0 bases and J 1 base, leaving 7 bases between the germline ends. CDR3 coding DNA: TGCGCCAGCAGCTTGGTTGAGGGAACTAATGAAAAACTGTTTTTT. This gives the protein CASSLVEGTNEKLFF. Full variable domain (outside the CDR3, taken from reference TRBV5-1 and TRBJ1-4): KAGVTQTPRYLIKTRGQQVTLSCSPISGHRSVSWYQQTPGQGLQFLFEYFSETQRNKGNFPGRFSGRQFSNSRSEMNVSTLELGDSALYLCASSLVEGTNEKLFFGSGTQLSVL.

V is TRBV28 and J is TRBJ2-1, with 12 bases aligning to TRBD2. Germline V gene lookup returns CDR1 MDHEN and CDR2 SYDVKM. Unmatched junction bases numbered 10, after V lost 5 bases and J lost 8 bases. This CDR3 is 16 amino acids long. Here the CDR3 DNA reads TGTGCCAGCAGTACAACCGGGACTAGCGGGCGGTATGAGCAGTTCTTC. Encoded protein: CASSTTGTSGRYEQFF. Full variable domain (rest looked up from reference TRBV28 and TRBJ2-1): DVKVTQSSRYLVKRTGEKVFLECVQDMDHENMFWYRQDPGLGLRLIYFSYDVKMKEKGDIPEGYSVSREKKERFSLILESASTNQTSMYLCASSTTGTSGRYEQFFGPGTRLTVL.

V gene TRBV21-1 combines with J gene TRBJ2-7; the table names TRBD2, a call not compared with the DNA. TRBV21-1 is recorded as a pseudogene. The CDR3 loop spans 14 amino acids. CDR3 region: CASSPRGGGYEQYF. The CDR3, as DNA: TGTGCCAGCAGCCCCCGGGGAGGGGGATACGAGCAGTACTTC.

This chain connects TRBV4-2 to TRBJ1-5; TRBD1 aligns across 10 bases. The trim removed 4 bases at V and 4 bases at J, leaving 7 bases unmatched. The CDR3 sequence is 16 residues long. Germline CDR1 and CDR2: LGHNA and YNFKEQ. CDR3 region: CASSPGQGESNQPQHF. The CDR3, as DNA: TGTGCCAGCAGCCCCGGACAGGGGGAAAGTAATCAGCCCCAGCATTTT.

The chain recombines TRBV5-1 with TRBJ1-2; 11 bases are shared with TRBD1. The junction had 11 bases not matched to a gene; V was cut back by 5 bases and J by 2 bases. CDR3 length equals 17 residues. CDR1 and CDR2 (germline): SGHRS, YFSETQ. CDR3 DNA: TGCGCCAGCAGTTTCTCGGGACAGGGGGTAGGGAACTATGGCTACACCTTC. It is translated as CASSFSGQGVGNYGYTF.

The chain recombines TRBV2 with TRBJ2-2; a possible D gene is TRBD1 (6 bases). The germline CDR1 and CDR2 sequences are SNHLY and FYNNEI. The V gene lost 8 bases and the J gene lost 2 bases, with 12 bases spanning the gap. The CDR3 runs to 14 residues. For the CDR3, the DNA is TGTGCCAGCGTTCCGGGACAAAACACCGGGGAGCTGTTTTTT. Protein product: CASVPGQNTGELFF.

The rearrangement uses TRBV6-5 and TRBJ1-5; unclear D gene. CDR1 is MNHEY and CDR2 is SVGAGI in the germline V gene. V lost 2 bases to trimming and J lost 2 bases, with 4 bases between them. This CDR3 region has 13 residues. CDR3 DNA sequence: TGTGCCAGCAGTTACACGGGCAATCAGCCCCAGCATTTT. Protein product: CASSYTGNQPQHF.

The V gene is TRBV28, the J gene TRBJ2-1; TRBD2 matches 7 bases. CDR3 length: 19 residues. CDR1 and CDR2 (germline): MDHEN, SYDVKM. The V gene end was trimmed by 1 base and the J gene end by 4 bases; junction bases not matched to a gene: 16. This CDR3 reads CASSLSSGRGSPPYNEQFF. The CDR3 DNA sequence: TGTGCCAGCAGTTTATCCTCGGGTCGCGGGAGTCCCCCTTACAATGAGCAGTTCTTC.

The chain joins TRBV4-2 to TRBJ2-7, with TRBD2 matching 10 bases. The CDR3 spans 14 residues. V shed 5 bases and J 2 bases; nucleotides not matched to a gene: 3. CDR1 and CDR2 (germline): LGHNA, YNFKEQ. CDR3 in DNA: TGTGCCAGCAGCTTTAGCGGGAGGACCTACGAGCAGTACTTC. Its protein is CASSFSGRTYEQYF.

The V call is TRBV4-1, the J call TRBJ2-7, with 10 bases fitting TRBD2. V was clipped by 1 base and J by 4 bases; unmatched bases: 10. The V gene's germline CDR1 is MGHRA and CDR2 YSYEKL. This CDR3 spans 17 amino acids. The CDR3 DNA follows: TGCGCCAGCAGCCAAGCGAGAAGCGGGGGGGCGGAGTACGAGCAGTACTTC. Encoded protein: CASSQARSGGAEYEQYF.

This sequence joins TRBV7-9 and TRBJ1-2, with TRBD1 matching 7 bases. CDR1 SEHNR and CDR2 FQNEAQ come from the germline V gene (reference sequence). The length of the CDR3 is 13 residues. J was trimmed by 2 bases and V by 5 bases; bases with no gene match: 2. CDR3 nucleotides: TGTGCCAGCAGCGGGACAGACAACTATGGCTACACCTTC. Translated: CASSGTDNYGYTF.

This clone occurred once. The J gene is TRBJ1-6, the V gene TRBV7-3, with D possibly matching TRBD1 (5 bases). The germline gives CDR1 SGHTA, CDR2 FQGTGA. The V end lost 5 bases, the J end lost 7 bases, and 12 bases lay between the germline ends. The length of the CDR3 is 14 residues. The CDR3 DNA reads TGTGCCAGCAGCCGGGGCCGGGAGAATTCACCCCTCCACTTT. As protein: CASSRGRENSPLHF.

The sample holds one count of this clone. V usage is TRBV7-9 and J usage is TRBJ2-1, with D possibly TRBD2 on 6 matching bases. CDR3 size: 13 residues. The V and J ends lost 0 bases and 9 bases respectively, with 9 bases between them. The germline gives CDR1 SEHNR, CDR2 FQNEAQ (reference sequence). CDR3 sequence: CASSLAMGGEQFF. CDR3 sequence (DNA): TGTGCCAGCAGCTTAGCGATGGGGGGTGAGCAGTTCTTC.